The TCR beta chain described here comes from a study of spatial heterogeneity in lung cancer. About the research overall: Sequencing consistently turned up more beta-chain sequences than alpha-chain sequences. Broader study findings: Resection blood, more than follow-up blood, showed ubiquitous expanded tumor TCRs.

A unique molecular identifier was attached to every TCR cDNA molecule. TCRdb re-called the 5' RACE reads with MiXCR, one entry per CDR3 protein. The repertoire includes 20,000 to 25,000 distinct CDR3 sequences, about 4.7% of them detected once, and 7.4% sits in the top ten. By its share, this clonotype is medium-sized (0.01 to 0.1%). As yet, its antigen is unknown. CDR1 is SGHTA and CDR2 is FQGTGA in the germline V gene. The CDR3 runs to 16 residues. Trimming at V came to 5 bases and at J to 2 bases, leaving 6 bases not matched to a gene. Time point specified: sample taken at primary tumor resection. Tumor, nontumor lung or frozen PBMC supplied whole RNA, sequenced without sorting. The donors were 65 to 85 patients with non-small cell lung cancer that was early-stage and untreated.

The TCR was taken from a male donor with early-stage non-small cell lung cancer. Material: PBMCs, obtained at surgery. V gene TRBV7-3 combines with J gene TRBJ2-3; 11 bases map to TRBD2. DNA of the CDR3: TGTGCCAGCAGCCCGCGGACTAGCGGGTACACAGATACGCAGTATTTT. This encodes CASSPRTSGYTDTQYF. The whole variable domain, remainder taken from reference TRBV7-3 and TRBJ2-3, is GAGVSQTPSNKVTEKGKYVELRCDPISGHTALYWYRQSLGQGPEFLIYFQGTGAADDSGLPNDRFFAVRPEGSVSTLKIQRTERGDSAVYLCASSPRTSGYTDTQYFGPGTRLTVL.